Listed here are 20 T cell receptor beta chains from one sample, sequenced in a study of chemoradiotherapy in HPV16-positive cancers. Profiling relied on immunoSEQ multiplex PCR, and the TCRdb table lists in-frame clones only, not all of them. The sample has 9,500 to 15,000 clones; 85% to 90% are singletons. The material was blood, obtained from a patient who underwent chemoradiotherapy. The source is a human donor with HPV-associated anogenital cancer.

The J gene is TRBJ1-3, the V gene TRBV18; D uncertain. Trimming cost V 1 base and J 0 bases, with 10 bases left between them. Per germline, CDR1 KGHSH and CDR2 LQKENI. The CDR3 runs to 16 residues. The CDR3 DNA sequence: TGTGCCAGCTCACCACGGACCAGCACCTCTGGAAACACCATATATTTT. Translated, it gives CASSPRTSTSGNTIYF.

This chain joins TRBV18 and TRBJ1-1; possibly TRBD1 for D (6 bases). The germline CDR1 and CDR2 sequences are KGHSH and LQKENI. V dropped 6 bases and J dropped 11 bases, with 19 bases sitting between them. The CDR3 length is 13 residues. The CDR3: CASSEGGGNPAFF. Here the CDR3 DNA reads TGTGCCAGCTCTGAGGGGGGAGGTAATCCGGCTTTCTTT.

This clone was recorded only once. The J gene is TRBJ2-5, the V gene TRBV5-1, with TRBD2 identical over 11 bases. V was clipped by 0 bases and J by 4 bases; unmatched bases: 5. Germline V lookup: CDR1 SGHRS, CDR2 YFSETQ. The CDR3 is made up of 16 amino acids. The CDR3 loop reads CASSLVSGGARETQYF. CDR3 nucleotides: TGCGCCAGCAGCTTGGTTAGCGGGGGGGCGCGAGAGACCCAGTACTTC.

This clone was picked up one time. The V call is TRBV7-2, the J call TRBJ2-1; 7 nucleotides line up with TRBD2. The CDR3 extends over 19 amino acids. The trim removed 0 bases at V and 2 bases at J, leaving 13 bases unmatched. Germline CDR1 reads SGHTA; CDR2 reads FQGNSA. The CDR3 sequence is CASSLAPLTSLRPYNEQFF. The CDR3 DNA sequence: TGTGCCAGCAGCTTAGCCCCGCTGACTAGCCTTCGCCCCTACAATGAGCAGTTCTTC.

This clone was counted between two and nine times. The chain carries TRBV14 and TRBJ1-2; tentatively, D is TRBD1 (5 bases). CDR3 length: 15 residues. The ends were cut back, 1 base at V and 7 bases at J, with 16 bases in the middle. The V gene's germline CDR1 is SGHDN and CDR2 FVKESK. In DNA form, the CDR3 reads TGTGCCAGCAGCCAAGTTAAACCGGGGACTACTGGCTACACCTTC. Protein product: CASSQVKPGTTGYTF.

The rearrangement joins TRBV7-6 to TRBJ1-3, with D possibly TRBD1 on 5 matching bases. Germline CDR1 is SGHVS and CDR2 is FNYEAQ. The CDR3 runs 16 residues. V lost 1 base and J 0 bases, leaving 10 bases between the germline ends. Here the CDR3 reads CASSLGSGGSGNTIYF. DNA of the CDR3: TGTGCCAGCAGCTTAGGTTCGGGGGGCTCTGGAAACACCATATATTTT.

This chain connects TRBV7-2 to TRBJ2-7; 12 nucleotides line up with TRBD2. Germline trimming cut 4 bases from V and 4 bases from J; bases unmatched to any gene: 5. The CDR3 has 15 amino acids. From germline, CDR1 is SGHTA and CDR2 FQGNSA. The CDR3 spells CASSWGLAGVYEQYF. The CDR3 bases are TGTGCCAGCAGCTGGGGACTAGCGGGTGTTTACGAGCAGTACTTC.

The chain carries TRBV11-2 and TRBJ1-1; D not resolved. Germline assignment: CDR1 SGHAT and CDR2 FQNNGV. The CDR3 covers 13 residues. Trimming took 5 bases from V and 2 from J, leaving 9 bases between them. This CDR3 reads CASSPTTNTEAFF. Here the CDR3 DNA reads TGTGCCAGCAGCCCGACGACTAACACTGAAGCTTTCTTT. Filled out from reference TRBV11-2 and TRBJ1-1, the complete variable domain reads EAGVAQSPRYKIIEKRQSVAFWCNPISGHATLYWYQQILGQGPKLLIQFQNNGVVDDSQLPKDRFSAERLKGVDSTLKIQPAKLEDSAVYLCASSPTTNTEAFFGQGTRLTVV.

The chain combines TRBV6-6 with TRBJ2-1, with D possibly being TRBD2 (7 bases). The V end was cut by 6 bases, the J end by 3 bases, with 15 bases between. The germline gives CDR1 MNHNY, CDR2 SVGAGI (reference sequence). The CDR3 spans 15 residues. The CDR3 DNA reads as TGTGCCAGCAGGGAAGAGGGGGGGGACTACAATGAGCAGTTCTTC. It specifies CASREEGGDYNEQFF.

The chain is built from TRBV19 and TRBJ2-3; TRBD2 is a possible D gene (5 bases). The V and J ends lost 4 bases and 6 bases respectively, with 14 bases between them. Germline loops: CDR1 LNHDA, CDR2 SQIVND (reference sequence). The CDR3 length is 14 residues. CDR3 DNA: TGTGCCAGTAGTACCCCCCGGGGTGCGGATACGCAGTATTTT. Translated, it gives CASSTPRGADTQYF.

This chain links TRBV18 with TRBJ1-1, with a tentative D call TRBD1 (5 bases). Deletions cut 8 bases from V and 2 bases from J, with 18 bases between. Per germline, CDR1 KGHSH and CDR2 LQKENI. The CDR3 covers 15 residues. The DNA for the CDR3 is TGTGCCAGCGCGGGGACGACTTCACGAAACACTGAAGCTTTCTTT. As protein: CASAGTTSRNTEAFF.

CDR3 sequence reads: CASSLPGLDFSGANVLTF. The CDR3 DNA reads as TGTGCCAGCAGCCTTCCGGGACTAGACTTTTCTGGGGCCAACGTCCTGACTTTC. The chain is built from TRBV7-8 and TRBJ2-6; 8 bases fit TRBD2. Unmatched junction bases numbered 10, after V lost 5 bases and J lost 1 base. The CDR3 extends over 18 amino acids. Germline CDR1 SGHVS, CDR2 FQNEAQ.

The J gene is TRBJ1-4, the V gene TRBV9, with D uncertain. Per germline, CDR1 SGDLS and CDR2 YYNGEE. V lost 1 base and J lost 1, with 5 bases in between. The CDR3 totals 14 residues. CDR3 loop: CASSVTGTNEKLFF. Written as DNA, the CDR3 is TGTGCCAGCAGCGTAACCGGAACTAATGAAAAACTGTTTTTT.

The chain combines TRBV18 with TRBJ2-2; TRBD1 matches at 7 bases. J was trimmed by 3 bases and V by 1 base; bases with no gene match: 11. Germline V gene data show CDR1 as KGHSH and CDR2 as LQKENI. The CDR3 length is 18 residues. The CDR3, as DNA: TGTGCCAGCTCACCACTGTATTTAGGGACAGCAGACACCGGGGAGCTGTTTTTT. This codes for CASSPLYLGTADTGELFF.

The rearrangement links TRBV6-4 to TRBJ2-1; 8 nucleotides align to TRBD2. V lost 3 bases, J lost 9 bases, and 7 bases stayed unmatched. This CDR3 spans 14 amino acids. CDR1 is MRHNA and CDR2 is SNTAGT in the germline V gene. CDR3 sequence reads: CASSEAGDVVEQFF. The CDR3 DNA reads TGTGCCAGCAGTGAAGCGGGGGATGTTGTTGAGCAGTTCTTC.

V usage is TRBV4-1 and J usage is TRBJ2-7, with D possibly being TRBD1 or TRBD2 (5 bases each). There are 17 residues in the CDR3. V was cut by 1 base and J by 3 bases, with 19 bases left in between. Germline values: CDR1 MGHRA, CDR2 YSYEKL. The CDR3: CASSQGALGPSFYEQYF. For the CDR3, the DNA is TGCGCCAGCAGCCAAGGGGCCCTGGGACCCTCGTTCTACGAGCAGTACTTC.

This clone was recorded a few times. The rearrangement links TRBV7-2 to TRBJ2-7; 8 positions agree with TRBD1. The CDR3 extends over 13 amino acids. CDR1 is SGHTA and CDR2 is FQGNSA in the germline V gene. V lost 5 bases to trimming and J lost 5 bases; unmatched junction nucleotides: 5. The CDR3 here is CASSEYRGNEQYF. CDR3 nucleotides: TGTGCCAGCAGCGAGTACAGGGGGAACGAGCAGTACTTC.

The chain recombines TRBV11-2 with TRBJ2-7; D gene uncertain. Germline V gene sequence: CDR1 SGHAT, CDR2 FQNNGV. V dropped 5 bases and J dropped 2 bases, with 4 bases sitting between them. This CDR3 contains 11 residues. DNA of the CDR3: TGTGCCAGCAGCGGACCCTACGAGCAGTACTTC. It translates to CASSGPYEQYF.

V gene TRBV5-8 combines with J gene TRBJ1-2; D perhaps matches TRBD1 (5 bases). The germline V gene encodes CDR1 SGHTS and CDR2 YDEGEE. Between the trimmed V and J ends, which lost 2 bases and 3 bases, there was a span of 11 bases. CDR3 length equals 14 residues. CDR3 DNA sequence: TGTGCCAGCAGCTTTCGGGGGAACCACTATGGCTACACCTTC. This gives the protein CASSFRGNHYGYTF.

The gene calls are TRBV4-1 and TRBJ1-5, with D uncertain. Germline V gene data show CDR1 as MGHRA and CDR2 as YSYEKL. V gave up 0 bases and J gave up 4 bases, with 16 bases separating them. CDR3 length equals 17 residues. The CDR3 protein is CASSQDFYLQGNQPQHF. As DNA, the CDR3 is TGCGCCAGCAGCCAAGATTTCTACCTGCAAGGGAATCAGCCCCAGCATTTT.